One and the same sample provided the 15 T cell receptor beta chains below, sequenced in a study of T cell responses to AZD1222 COVID-19 vaccine. Sequencing used immunoSEQ multiplex PCR; TCRdb keeps in-frame clones, though not all of them. The top ten hold approximately 16% of the sample, which has around 160,000 clones, 88% seen once. Here the sequenced sample was peripheral blood, taken on day 0 of AZD1222 vaccination. The receptors come from an adult in good health.

This sequence joins TRBV5-1 and TRBJ2-5, with 7 bases identical to TRBD1. CDR3 length equals 15 residues. CDR1 is SGHRS, CDR2 YFSETQ, per germline. V lost 1 base and J lost 2; bases outside the gene matches: 5. The CDR3 loop is CASSLKGQLQETQYF. The CDR3 DNA sequence: TGCGCCAGCAGCTTGAAGGGACAGCTACAAGAGACCCAGTACTTC. Variable domain in full (rest from reference TRBV5-1 and TRBJ2-5): KAGVTQTPRYLIKTRGQQVTLSCSPISGHRSVSWYQQTPGQGLQFLFEYFSETQRNKGNFPGRFSGRQFSNSRSEMNVSTLELGDSALYLCASSLKGQLQETQYFGPGTRLLVL.

This chain uses TRBV28 with TRBJ2-1; D is uncertain. CDR1 MDHEN and CDR2 SYDVKM come from the germline V gene. The CDR3 has 12 amino acids. V lost 7 bases to trimming and J lost 4 bases, with 8 bases between them. The CDR3 bases are TGTGCCAGCAAGGGCACTTACAATGAGCAGTTCTTC. It encodes CASKGTYNEQFF.

CDR3 nucleotides: TGTGCCAGCTCACCCCGACCGACAGGGAGAGCTGAAGCTTTCTTT. It specifies CASSPRPTGRAEAFF. The chain carries TRBV18 and TRBJ1-1, with 7 nucleotides matching TRBD1. This CDR3 is built from 15 residues. Per germline, CDR1 KGHSH and CDR2 LQKENI. With 3 bases clipped from V and 6 bases from J, the junction kept 10 bases outside the gene matches.

Comments on this clone: At one of its ends the junction is not consistent with the germline gene, which may arise from a read error. This chain connects TRBV12-3 or TRBV12-4 to TRBJ1-2; no firm D call. This CDR3 is built from 11 residues. The DNA for the CDR3 is TGTGCCAGCAGTCTTAACAATGGCTACACCTTC. The encoded protein is CASSLNNGYTF.

The chain links TRBV12-1 to TRBJ1-2; TRBD1 reflects the table's D call only, with no check against the DNA. TRBV12-1 is assigned pseudogene status. The CDR3 has 15 residues. The chain's CDR3 is CASSERDRGCYGYTF. The DNA for the CDR3 is TGTGCCAGCAGCGAAAGGGACAGGGGCTGCTATGGCTACACCTTC.

CDR3: CASSYSTGQGPYEQYF. In DNA, the CDR3 is TGTGCCAGCAGTTACTCGACCGGACAGGGGCCTTACGAGCAGTACTTC. The chain is built from TRBV6-5 and TRBJ2-7; 9 nucleotides agree with TRBD1. The ends lost 0 bases at V and 4 bases at J; junction bases unmatched: 7. The V gene's germline CDR1 is MNHEY and CDR2 SVGAGI. The length of the CDR3 is 16 residues.

V usage is TRBV6-2 or TRBV6-3 and J usage is TRBJ1-6, with a possible D match to TRBD1 (6 bases). The V and J ends lost 0 bases and 9 bases respectively, with 15 bases between them. Germline V CDR1 and CDR2: MNHEY, SVGEGT. This CDR3 contains 16 residues. CDR3 loop: CASSYSMAGEGSPLHF. CDR3 coding DNA: TGTGCCAGCAGTTACTCGATGGCAGGGGAGGGTTCACCCCTCCACTTT.

In this sample, this clone turned up a few times. The rearrangement uses TRBV30 and TRBJ2-6; 8 bases are shared with TRBD1. V was clipped by 8 bases and J by 3 bases; unmatched bases: 6. The CDR3 is 14 amino acids. The germline V gene has CDR1 GTSNPN and CDR2 SVGIG (reference sequence). The CDR3 region is CAVTGGGGANVLTF. In DNA, the CDR3 is TGTGCCGTAACAGGGGGAGGTGGGGCCAACGTCCTGACTTTC. The complete variable domain, with remaining parts taken from reference TRBV30 and TRBJ2-6, reads SQTIHQWPATLVQPVGSPLSLECTVEGTSNPNLYWYRQAAGRGLQLLFYSVGIGQISSEVPQNLSASRPQDRQFILSSKKLLLSDSGFYLCAVTGGGGANVLTFGAGSRLTVL.

The chain's CDR3 is CASSEGQETNQPQHF. The CDR3 bases are TGTGCCAGCAGTGAGGGACAGGAGACCAATCAGCCCCAGCATTTT. The chain is built from TRBV2 and TRBJ1-5, with 8 bases identical to TRBD1. Germline V gives CDR1 SNHLY, CDR2 FYNNEI. The CDR3 loop spans 15 amino acids. With V trimmed by 3 bases and J by 3 bases, 4 bases remained unmatched.

This chain links TRBV7-2 with TRBJ1-6; D is uncertain. Germline values: CDR1 SGHTA, CDR2 FQGNSA. The CDR3 length is 13 residues. Trimming shortened V by 1 base and J by 11 bases, and 9 bases separated the two germline ends. The CDR3 DNA sequence: TGTGCCAGCAGCTTAGATATCCGCCCACCCCTCCACTTT. This gives the protein CASSLDIRPPLHF.

This chain uses TRBV3-1 (or the pseudogene TRBV3-2) with TRBJ1-4; D not resolved. The CDR3 runs 14 residues. Germline CDR1 is LGHDT and CDR2 is YNNKEL (reference sequence). V was clipped by 1 base and J by 14 bases, with 17 bases between them. The CDR3 here is CASSQGVGRLRLFF. The CDR3 coding sequence is TGTGCCAGCAGCCAAGGGGTGGGGAGATTAAGGCTGTTTTTT.

V and J are TRBV28 and TRBJ1-2; possible D gene TRBD1, 5 bases. This CDR3 contains 15 residues. V was trimmed by 6 bases and J by 4 bases, leaving 18 bases between them. Germline V gene sequence: CDR1 MDHEN, CDR2 SYDVKM. The CDR3 sequence is CASRVGGTVTYGYTF. The CDR3 DNA reads TGTGCCAGCAGGGTTGGGGGTACGGTGACCTATGGCTACACCTTC.

The CDR3 DNA reads as TGTGCCAGCAGTTTACTGTCCGGGTTCACCTTC. This gives the protein CASSLLSGFTF. The genes are TRBV12-3 or TRBV12-4 and TRBJ1-2; D not certain. CDR3 size: 11 residues. V was trimmed by 2 bases and J by 13 bases, leaving 11 bases between them.

This clone was detected only a few times. The chain couples TRBV5-1 to TRBJ1-4, with D possibly matching TRBD1 (6 bases). CDR1 and CDR2 from the germline V gene are SGHRS and YFSETQ. Trimming removed 7 bases at V and 2 bases at J, with 15 bases between. The CDR3 is 15 residues long. The CDR3 nucleotides are TGCGCCAGCCAGACAGGTCGGGGCACTAATGAAAAACTGTTTTTT. Protein: CASQTGRGTNEKLFF.

The chain combines TRBV9 with TRBJ1-6; a weak D match, TRBD1 (5 bases). The CDR3 contains 15 residues. Trimming pared 3 bases from V and 7 bases from J, leaving 14 bases between. In germline, CDR1 is SGDLS, CDR2 YYNGEE. Here the CDR3 reads CASSASGTENSPLHF. CDR3 DNA sequence: TGTGCCAGCAGCGCTAGTGGGACTGAGAATTCACCCCTCCACTTT.